Described below is a single T cell receptor beta chain sequence and its context. Its antigen is as yet unknown. This entry comes from a study of CD8 T cells in Susac syndrome. General study findings and limits: The CD4+ T cell repertoire of patients with Susac syndrome showed no detectable clonal expansion.

CDR3 size: 14 residues. Trimming took 6 bases from V and 0 from J; bases not matched to a gene: 3. Reverse transcription of about 0.45 to 1 ug RNA was performed with random hexamers. The CDR3 of TCR beta was amplified by immunoSEQ multiplex PCR across 54 Vbeta and 13 Jbeta. TCRdb processed the immunoSEQ multiplex PCR reads anew with MiXCR; each CDR3 protein has one entry. The sample carries a few hundred thousand distinct CDR3 sequences, over 90% recorded once. The chain links TRBV12-3 or TRBV12-4 to TRBJ2-7; 9 bases agree with TRBD1. The sequencing sample was made of CD4+ T cells from PBMCs. This sequence originates from a human donor with Susac syndrome. The CDR3, as DNA: TGTGCCAGCAGGGACAGGGGCAACTCCTACGAGCAGTACTTC. Translating it yields CASRDRGNSYEQYF.